The 32 T cell receptor beta chains given below trace back to one sample, sequenced in a study of shared clonotypes between healthy human individuals. Measured with immunoSEQ multiplex PCR; TCRdb has only the in-frame clones, and not every one. The profile shows some 580,000 clones, around 97% of them singletons. The material sequenced was naive CD4+ T cells sorted from blood. Indicated subset: CD45RA+ positively selected. Receptor source: a woman in her thirties in good health.

This chain connects TRBV5-1 to TRBJ2-2, with a weak D call TRBD2 (6 bases). The V and J ends lost 3 bases and 0 bases respectively, with 24 bases between them. CDR1 and CDR2 from the germline V gene are SGHRS and YFSETQ. The CDR3 has 20 residues. The CDR3 sequence: CASSSSRPLARAPNTGELFF. In DNA, the CDR3 is TGCGCCAGCAGCTCCTCCCGCCCACTAGCAAGAGCGCCGAACACCGGGGAGCTGTTTTTT.

This clone appeared a single time. The V and J genes are TRBV27 and TRBJ2-2; D remains unclear. The germline V gene has CDR1 MNHEY and CDR2 SMNVEV (reference sequence). Trimming shortened V by 5 bases and J by 7 bases, and 17 bases separated the two germline ends. The length of the CDR3 is 15 residues. The CDR3: CASSHLPPVVGELFF. The CDR3 DNA sequence: TGTGCCAGCAGTCACCTACCCCCCGTGGTCGGGGAGCTGTTTTTT.

V and J are TRBV4-1 and TRBJ2-1; unclear D gene. The CDR3 has 16 amino acids. Germline CDR1 is MGHRA and CDR2 is YSYEKL. Trimming pared 0 bases from V and 2 bases from J, leaving 11 bases between. This CDR3 reads CASSQDGLVTYNEQFF. For the CDR3, the DNA is TGCGCCAGCAGCCAAGACGGGCTAGTCACCTACAATGAGCAGTTCTTC.

J is TRBJ1-5 and V is TRBV28; D is ambiguous. The CDR3 runs 12 residues. Germline V gives CDR1 MDHEN, CDR2 SYDVKM. V lost 8 bases and J 5 bases, leaving 10 bases between the germline ends. The CDR3 sequence: CASFSMDQPQHF. Here the CDR3 DNA reads TGTGCCAGCTTTTCTATGGATCAGCCCCAGCATTTT.

This clone came up a few times. One junction end does not reproduce the germline sequence, and a read error may be involved. The rearrangement uses TRBV14 and TRBJ1-1, with unresolved D. The germline V gene encodes CDR1 SGHDN and CDR2 FVKESK. The CDR3 contains 8 residues. The CDR3 nucleotides read TGTGCCAGCAGCCCGGCATCGTTT. It encodes CASSPASF.

V and J are TRBV19 and TRBJ1-1, with TRBD1 as a possible D gene (6 bases). V was shortened by 4 bases and J by 8 bases, with 14 bases between the two germline ends. CDR3 length: 13 amino acids. Germline CDR1 reads LNHDA; CDR2 reads SQIVND (reference sequence). CDR3 DNA sequence: TGTGCCAGTAGTAATGCAGGGGTGTCAGAAGCTTTCTTT. This gives the protein CASSNAGVSEAFF.

This sequence joins TRBV19 and TRBJ1-3; 11 nucleotides align to TRBD1. This CDR3 spans 17 amino acids. Germline CDR1 and CDR2: LNHDA and SQIVND (reference sequence). V shed 6 bases and J 4 bases; nucleotides not matched to a gene: 11. CDR3 loop: CASRKGQGAPTGNTIYF. The CDR3 region has the DNA TGTGCCAGTAGAAAAGGACAGGGGGCGCCCACCGGAAACACCATATATTTT.

The chain recombines TRBV5-1 with TRBJ1-2; D gene unclear. The CDR3 has 12 residues. Trimming cost V 4 bases and J 4 bases, with 8 bases left between them. Germline lookup yields CDR1 SGHRS and CDR2 YFSETQ. CDR3 protein: CASSPASYGYTF. For the CDR3, the DNA is TGCGCCAGCAGCCCCGCTTCCTATGGCTACACCTTC.

This rearrangement joins TRBV19 to TRBJ2-1; the D gene could be TRBD1 or TRBD2 (6 bases each). CDR3 length equals 13 residues. The germline V gene has CDR1 LNHDA and CDR2 SQIVND (reference sequence). Between the trimmed V and J ends, which lost 7 bases and 8 bases, there was a span of 15 bases. CDR3 bases: TGTGCCAGTAAGGAGGGGGGAATGGATGAGCAGTTCTTC. Translated, it gives CASKEGGMDEQFF. Supplemented by reference TRBV19 and TRBJ2-1, the full variable domain reads DGGITQSPKYLFRKEGQNVTLSCEQNLNHDAMYWYRQDPGQGLRLIYYSQIVNDFQKGDIAEGYSVSREKKESFPLTVTSAQKNPTAFYLCASKEGGMDEQFFGPGTRLTVL.

This clone has only one observation. The gene calls are TRBV7-7 and TRBJ2-5, with D possibly TRBD1 on 5 matching bases. Germline V gives CDR1 SSHAT, CDR2 FNYEAQ (reference sequence). Deletions cut 5 bases from V and 3 bases from J, with 16 bases between. CDR3 length: 15 residues. The CDR3 sequence: CASSPTVVWKETQYF. CDR3 DNA sequence: TGTGCCAGCAGCCCGACAGTGGTCTGGAAAGAGACCCAGTACTTC.

V gene TRBV10-2 combines with J gene TRBJ2-1; no reliable D call. This CDR3 region has 12 residues. Trimming removed 8 bases at V and 10 bases at J, with 15 bases between. In germline, CDR1 is WSHSY, CDR2 SAAADI. DNA of the CDR3: TGCGCCAGCCTCCTGAGACTTGGGGAGCAGTTCTTC. Translated: CASLLRLGEQFF.

The chain has TRBV10-2 and TRBJ2-3, with TRBD2 matching 9 bases. In germline, CDR1 is WSHSY, CDR2 SAAADI. The V segment lost 3 bases and the J segment 5 bases; nucleotides outside the gene matches: 6. This CDR3 is 15 amino acids long. CDR3 amino acids: CASSDRGRALDTQYF. DNA of the CDR3: TGCGCCAGCAGTGACCGCGGGAGGGCCCTAGATACGCAGTATTTT.

This clone was seen a single time. The V call is TRBV28, the J call TRBJ2-7; TRBD2 aligns across 9 bases. Trimming at V came to 7 bases and at J to 1 base, leaving 11 bases not matched to a gene. Germline lookup yields CDR1 MDHEN and CDR2 SYDVKM. This CDR3 has 16 amino acids. Written as DNA, the CDR3 is TGTGCCAGCACCCCCGCCGCGGGAGGGCGTTCCTACGAGCAGTACTTC. The encoded protein is CASTPAAGGRSYEQYF.

The rearrangement links TRBV5-1 to TRBJ2-7; D not resolved. The V end was cut by 2 bases, the J end by 0 bases, with 12 bases between. The length of the CDR3 is 15 residues. Looked up from germline, CDR1 is SGHRS and CDR2 is YFSETQ. CDR3 sequence: CASSFAAAGSYEQYF. The DNA for the CDR3 is TGCGCCAGCAGCTTCGCGGCCGCAGGCTCCTACGAGCAGTACTTC.

In regard to this clone: This specimen includes other DNA sequences encoding the same CDR3. This chain connects TRBV5-1 to TRBJ2-5; D is ambiguous. Trimming shortened V by 3 bases and J by 2 bases, and 2 bases separated the two germline ends. The CDR3 contains 11 residues. Germline V lookup: CDR1 SGHRS, CDR2 YFSETQ. The CDR3 nucleotides read TGCGCCAGCAGCTCACAAGAGACCCAGTACTTC. This sequence encodes CASSSQETQYF.

The J gene is TRBJ2-4, the V gene TRBV2; D not resolved. Germline V CDR1 and CDR2: SNHLY, FYNNEI. V lost 6 bases, J lost 1 base, and 7 bases lay in between. This CDR3 has 13 amino acids. The CDR3 nucleotides are TGTGCCAGCAGCGACCCGGCCAAAAACATTCAGTACTTC. Protein sequence: CASSDPAKNIQYF.

This rearrangement joins TRBV12-5 to TRBJ1-1; no firm D call. CDR3 length: 12 amino acids. V shed 1 base and J shed 2 bases, with 2 bases lying between them. The V gene's germline CDR1 is LGHNT and CDR2 FRNRAP. DNA of the CDR3: TGTGCTAGTGGTTTGGGTAACACTGAAGCTTTCTTT. Its protein product is CASGLGNTEAFF.

V is TRBV5-1 and J is TRBJ2-3, with TRBD1 matching over 8 bases. The CDR3 is 16 residues long. Unmatched junction bases numbered 6, after V lost 2 bases and J lost 1 base. Germline CDR1 reads SGHRS; CDR2 reads YFSETQ. CDR3 nucleotides: TGCGCCAGCAGCTTAGGACAGGGCCGAGGCACAGATACGCAGTATTTT. Translated, it gives CASSLGQGRGTDTQYF.

This clone was seen only once. Compared with germline, one end of the junction differs, possibly owing to a read error. The CDR3 here is CASPSGNTLHF. In nucleotides, the CDR3 is TGTGCCAGCCCATCCGGGAATACGCTGCACTTC. The rearrangement links TRBV28 to TRBJ1-2; D gene uncertain. The CDR3 length is 11 residues. CDR1 and CDR2 (germline): MDHEN, SYDVKM.

This clone was seen a single time. The chain has TRBV27 and TRBJ1-5; weak D call: TRBD1 (6 bases). Germline V lookup: CDR1 MNHEY, CDR2 SMNVEV (reference sequence). Trimming shortened V by 8 bases and J by 2 bases, and 19 bases separated the two germline ends. CDR3 length: 16 residues. The CDR3: CASGNSRGVGNQPQHF. DNA for the CDR3: TGTGCCAGCGGAAACTCCAGGGGAGTTGGCAATCAGCCCCAGCATTTT.

The rearrangement links TRBV7-8 to TRBJ1-1, with 9 bases matching TRBD1. CDR1 and CDR2 from the germline V gene are SGHVS and FQNEAQ. The CDR3 loop spans 11 amino acids. Unmatched junction bases numbered 1, after V lost 4 bases and J lost 10 bases. The CDR3 spells CASSSGQGAFF. For the CDR3, the DNA is TGTGCCAGCAGCTCGGGACAGGGAGCTTTCTTT.

The CDR3 sequence: CASSREVAGELFF. The DNA of the CDR3 is TGTGCCAGTAGCCGGGAGGTCGCCGGGGAGCTGTTTTTT. This sequence joins TRBV19 and TRBJ2-2; 7 nucleotides match TRBD2. The CDR3 length is 13 residues. CDR1 is LNHDA and CDR2 is SQIVND in the germline V gene (reference sequence). V was clipped by 6 bases and J by 6 bases; unmatched bases: 4.

The J gene is TRBJ2-5, the V gene TRBV19, with 11 bases identical to TRBD2. The V and J ends lost 7 bases and 2 bases, in that order; junction bases with no gene match: 9. The CDR3 has 16 amino acids. Per the germline V gene, CDR1 is LNHDA and CDR2 is SQIVND (reference sequence). CDR3 loop: CASTPGTSGPQETQYF. The CDR3 DNA reads as TGTGCCAGTACCCCTGGGACTAGCGGACCTCAAGAGACCCAGTACTTC.

This chain joins TRBV6-1 and TRBJ2-3, with D possibly called TRBD1 or TRBD2 (5 bases each). The CDR3 has 16 residues. Germline lookup yields CDR1 MNHNS and CDR2 SASEGT. Trimming removed 4 bases from V and 5 bases from J, with 19 bases in between. This chain's CDR3 is CASSGTLFRGGDTQYF. The CDR3 DNA reads as TGTGCCAGCAGTGGGACACTGTTCCGGGGTGGAGATACGCAGTATTTT.

This clone occurred once. The CDR3 DNA follows: TGTGCCAGTAGTATAGTCAGCAGGGGCTATGGCTACACCTTC. This codes for CASSIVSRGYGYTF. The V and J genes are TRBV19 and TRBJ1-2; perhaps TRBD1 as D (6 bases). Trimming removed 1 base from V and 4 bases from J, with 10 bases in between. CDR1 LNHDA and CDR2 SQIVND come from the germline V gene (reference sequence). The CDR3 totals 14 residues.

J is TRBJ1-1 and V is TRBV19; D gene unclear. The CDR3 consists of 12 residues. Germline assignment: CDR1 LNHDA and CDR2 SQIVND (reference sequence). V was shortened by 5 bases and J by 6 bases, with 10 bases between the two germline ends. The CDR3 region has the DNA TGTGCCAGTAGTCGCGGTCGATCTGAAGCTTTCTTT. Translation gives CASSRGRSEAFF.

V usage is TRBV2 and J usage is TRBJ2-5, with 8 bases lining up with TRBD2. The better agreement between TRBJ2-7 and the DNA end casts doubt on the J call. Per germline, CDR1 SNHLY and CDR2 FYNNEI. The CDR3 is 13 residues long. The CDR3 protein is CASSERELSEQYF. The CDR3 bases are TGTGCCAGCAGCGAGCGGGAGTTGAGCGAGCAGTACTTC.

The count of this clone is one. V is TRBV5-1 and J is TRBJ2-1, with D hard to call. V was clipped by 4 bases and J by 8 bases, with 16 bases between them. From germline, CDR1 is SGHRS and CDR2 YFSETQ. This CDR3 is built from 14 residues. The CDR3 reads CASSRVAGIDEQFF. CDR3 sequence (DNA): TGCGCCAGCAGCCGAGTAGCCGGCATCGATGAGCAGTTCTTC.

The chain joins TRBV28 to TRBJ2-3, with a weak D call TRBD2 (7 bases). Trimming stripped 4 bases from V and 0 bases from J, with 17 bases between. CDR1 is MDHEN, CDR2 SYDVKM, per germline. This CDR3 is built from 17 residues. CDR3 loop: CASSWGGRGRSTDTQYF. Here the CDR3 DNA reads TGTGCCAGCAGTTGGGGGGGGCGGGGACGAAGCACAGATACGCAGTATTTT.

The rearrangement joins TRBV30 to TRBJ2-7; perhaps TRBD2 as D (5 bases). The CDR3 length is 14 residues. The V and J ends lost 2 bases and 1 base respectively, with 12 bases between them. Germline V lookup: CDR1 GTSNPN, CDR2 SVGIG (reference sequence). The CDR3 DNA sequence: TGTGCCTGGAGTCCACCGCCGGGATCCTACGAGCAGTACTTC. Translation: CAWSPPPGSYEQYF.

V is TRBV27 and J is TRBJ2-1; no reliable D call. Trimming shortened V by 2 bases and J by 9 bases, and 14 bases separated the two germline ends. The germline V gene has CDR1 MNHEY and CDR2 SMNVEV (reference sequence). CDR3 length: 14 amino acids. This CDR3 reads CASSLRASLTEQFF. As DNA, the CDR3 is TGTGCCAGCAGTTTAAGGGCGAGTTTAACTGAGCAGTTCTTC.

There are a few counts of this clone. In DNA, the CDR3 is TGTGCCACCAGCAGGAGGACAGCCAATGAAGCTTTCTTT. This codes for CATSRRTANEAFF. The chain is built from TRBV15 and TRBJ1-1, with D possibly being TRBD1 (6 bases). Trimming took off 3 bases at V and 7 bases at J, with 12 bases between the two ends. This CDR3 spans 13 amino acids. Germline loops: CDR1 LNHNV, CDR2 YYDKDF (reference sequence).